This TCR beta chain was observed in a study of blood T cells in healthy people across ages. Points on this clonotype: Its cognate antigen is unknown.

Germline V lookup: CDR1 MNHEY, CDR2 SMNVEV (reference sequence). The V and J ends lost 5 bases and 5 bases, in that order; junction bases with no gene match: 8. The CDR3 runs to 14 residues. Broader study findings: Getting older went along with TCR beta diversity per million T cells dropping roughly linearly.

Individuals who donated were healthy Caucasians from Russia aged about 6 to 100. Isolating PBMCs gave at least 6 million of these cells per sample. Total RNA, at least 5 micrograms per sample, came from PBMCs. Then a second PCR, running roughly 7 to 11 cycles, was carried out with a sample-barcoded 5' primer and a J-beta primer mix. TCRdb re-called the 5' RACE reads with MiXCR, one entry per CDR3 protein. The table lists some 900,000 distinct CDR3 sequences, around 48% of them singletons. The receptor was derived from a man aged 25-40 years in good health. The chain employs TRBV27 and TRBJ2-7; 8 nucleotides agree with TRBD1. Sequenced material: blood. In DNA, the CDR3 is TGTGCCAGCAGTATAGGACAGGGTTCCCACGAGCAGTACTTC. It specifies CASSIGQGSHEQYF.